These 4 T cell receptor beta chains came from one sample sequenced in a study of cytotoxic CD8 clonotypes in ibrutinib-treated CLL. The method was immunoSEQ multiplex PCR; TCRdb's version includes in-frame clones alone and lacks a portion of them. The profile shows about 49,000 clones, around 68% of them singletons. The sequencing used PBMCs, collected after 12 months of ibrutinib treatment. The source of these receptors is a human donor with chronic lymphocytic leukemia.

The genes are TRBV7-9 and TRBJ1-4; weak D call: TRBD1 (5 bases). Germline loops: CDR1 SEHNR, CDR2 FQNEAQ (reference sequence). The CDR3 spans 17 residues. Trimming stripped 2 bases from V and 4 bases from J, with 17 bases between. The CDR3 DNA sequence: TGTGCCAGCAGCTTATCCATGGGTGCACAGGTTAATGAAAAACTGTTTTTT. Translated, it gives CASSLSMGAQVNEKLFF.

The rearrangement uses TRBV6-5 and TRBJ2-3, with unresolved D. Germline V gene data show CDR1 as MNHEY and CDR2 as SVGAGI. The germline V and J ends were trimmed by 4 bases and 4 bases, with 18 bases remaining between them. CDR3 length: 16 amino acids. CDR3 loop: CASSWSTTRRSDTQYF. The CDR3 DNA reads TGTGCCAGCAGTTGGTCGACCACCCGTCGCTCAGATACGCAGTATTTT.

This clone was counted a single time. V and J are TRBV18 and TRBJ1-2; 7 bases fit TRBD1. Per the germline V gene, CDR1 is KGHSH and CDR2 is LQKENI. This CDR3 comprises 13 residues. After removal of 6 bases from V and 2 bases from J, the junction contained 3 bases not matched to a gene. CDR3 sequence: CASSPGQNYGYTF. CDR3 bases: TGTGCCAGCTCTCCGGGACAGAACTATGGCTACACCTTC.

The rearrangement links TRBV5-1 to TRBJ2-7; TRBD2 agrees at 8 bases. Germline values: CDR1 SGHRS, CDR2 YFSETQ. This CDR3 is 16 amino acids long. V lost 0 bases and J lost 0; bases outside the gene matches: 5. The CDR3 loop is CASSLATGGTSYEQYF. CDR3 coding DNA: TGCGCCAGCAGCTTGGCCACGGGGGGGACCTCCTACGAGCAGTACTTC.